This T cell receptor (beta chain) was obtained from a study of T cell repertoires in cytomegalovirus infection. Study at large: Carrying CMV and the relevant HLA type showed in public TCR beta signatures.

General study points: Summed frequency of shared TCR beta families picked out CMV carriers who also had the relevant HLA. The ex vivo response showed dominance by HLA-C-restricted CMV-specific TCR beta clonotypes.

TCRdb called the reads again in MiXCR, with one record for every CDR3 protein. Among approximately 700,000 distinct CDR3 sequences listed, less than 40% were seen once. Remarks on this clonotype: Its antigen is not known.

Germline V gene sequence: CDR1 SGHTA, CDR2 FQGNSA. The V and J ends lost 2 bases and 7 bases respectively, with 9 bases between them. The CDR3 has 13 amino acids. Input material: PBMCs. This TCR was recovered from a human donor in good health (CMV status not recorded). Some clones in this sample may be carry-over from other donors' samples. This rearrangement joins TRBV7-2 to TRBJ2-1, with D tentatively TRBD2 (6 bases). The CDR3 DNA follows: TGTGCCAGCAGCTTACTAGCGTTGAATGAGCAGTTCTTC. Residues: CASSLLALNEQFF.